This T cell receptor beta chain was identified in a study of CD8+CD57+ T cells in acquired aplastic anemia. CDR3 length: 16 amino acids. V was cut by 5 bases and J by 0 bases, with 16 bases left in between. Germline assignment: CDR1 KGHDR and CDR2 SFDVKD. It was patients with CD8+CD57+ cell expansion by flow cytometry who were chosen for sequencing. This clonotype showed up many times. Profiles of TCR beta VDJ and CDR3 were generated from a genomic DNA template. TCRdb re-analysed the reads in MiXCR, keeping a single row per CDR3 protein. The table lists fewer than 200,000 distinct CDR3 sequences, about 44% of them singletons.

This chain uses TRBV24-1 with TRBJ2-7, with D perhaps TRBD1 (5 bases). The receptor was derived from a human donor with aplastic anemia. Input material: sorted CD4+, CD8+, or CD8+CD57+ T cells (not recorded which) from PBMCs. CDR3 in amino acids: CATSVAKEGASYEQYF. The CDR3 region has the DNA TGTGCCACCAGTGTGGCTAAGGAAGGGGCCTCCTACGAGCAGTACTTC.